This TCR beta chain is from a study of blood T cells in healthy people across ages. General observations from the study: Both naive CD4+ cell counts and diversity were greater in long-lived donors than in aged donors. Per-million-T-cell TCR beta diversity fell roughly linearly with age.

Trimming took 2 bases from V and 5 from J; bases not matched to a gene: 8. In germline, CDR1 is ENHRY, CDR2 SYGVKD. The CDR3 runs 16 residues. Sample-barcoded 5' priming and a J-beta primer mix drove a second PCR of 7 to 11 cycles. The template-switch adaptor, which had 12 random nucleotides, put a tag on each cDNA molecule. TCRdb called the 5' RACE reads again in MiXCR, with one record for every CDR3 protein. The sample records roughly 1,500,000 distinct CDR3 sequences, roughly a third being singletons. Healthy individuals of Caucasian origin from Russia, aged roughly 6 to 100, served as donors. On this clonotype: Its antigen remains unknown. This may be a read error: a much more frequent sequence differs by one nucleotide.

The V and J genes are TRBV10-3 and TRBJ2-1; 8 bases are a match to TRBD2. The receptor was isolated from a woman in her twenties or thirties in good health. The sequencing input was blood. DNA of the CDR3: TGTGCCATCAGTGAGCCTTCGGGGGGGGCTAACAATGAGCAGTTCTTC. It is translated as CAISEPSGGANNEQFF.